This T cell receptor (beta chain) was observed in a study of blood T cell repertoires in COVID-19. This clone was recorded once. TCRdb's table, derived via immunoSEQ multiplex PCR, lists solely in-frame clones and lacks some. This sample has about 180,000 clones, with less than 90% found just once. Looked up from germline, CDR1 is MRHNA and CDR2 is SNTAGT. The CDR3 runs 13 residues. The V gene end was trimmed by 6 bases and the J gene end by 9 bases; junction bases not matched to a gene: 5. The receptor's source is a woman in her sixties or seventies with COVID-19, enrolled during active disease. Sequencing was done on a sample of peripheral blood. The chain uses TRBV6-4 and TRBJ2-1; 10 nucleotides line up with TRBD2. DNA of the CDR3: TGTGCCAGCAGAGATGGGACTAGCGTTGAGCAGTTCTTC. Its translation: CASRDGTSVEQFF.